The next 30 T cell receptor beta chains were all read from a single sample in a study of blood T cell repertoires in COVID-19. Produced via immunoSEQ multiplex PCR; TCRdb's table is partial and in-frame only. The sample shows 130,000 or so clones, around 81% of them seen only once. Sequencing was performed on peripheral blood. The receptor source for this set is an older woman with active or convalescent COVID-19.

This chain joins TRBV19 and TRBJ1-2; D is perhaps TRBD1 (5 bases). The CDR3 contains 12 residues. The ends were cut back, 7 bases at V and 1 base at J, with 7 bases in the middle. CDR1 LNHDA and CDR2 SQIVND come from the germline V gene (reference sequence). CDR3: CASIDSNYGYTF. As DNA, the CDR3 is TGTGCCAGTATCGACAGTAACTATGGCTACACCTTC.

V usage is TRBV29-1 and J usage is TRBJ1-2; tentatively, D is TRBD1 (6 bases). Germline CDR1 reads SQVTM; CDR2 reads ANQGSEA. V gave up 8 bases and J gave up 6 bases, with 16 bases separating them. The length of the CDR3 is 12 residues. Here the CDR3 DNA reads TGCAGCTTCGCAGGGGCCCGCCATGGCTACACCTTC. This encodes CSFAGARHGYTF.

The chain employs TRBV28 and TRBJ1-5; a possible D gene is TRBD1 (5 bases). V gave up 6 bases and J gave up 4 bases, with 22 bases separating them. CDR1 and CDR2 (germline): MDHEN, SYDVKM. This CDR3 is built from 17 residues. The CDR3 DNA follows: TGTGCCAGCAGAAGGGGAGGGGTCGTCGGGACTAATCAGCCCCAGCATTTT. It codes for CASRRGGVVGTNQPQHF.

The V gene is TRBV7-9, the J gene TRBJ2-3; D not resolved. The V end lost 5 bases, the J end lost 4 bases, and 16 bases lay between the germline ends. The CDR3 runs 15 residues. Germline CDR1 SEHNR, CDR2 FQNEAQ (reference sequence). CDR3 region: CASSPKRRLSDTQYF. CDR3 bases: TGTGCCAGCAGCCCTAAGCGCCGACTCTCAGATACGCAGTATTTT.

This clone showed up just a few times. The chain uses TRBV7-2 and TRBJ1-3; D is unclear. The germline V gene encodes CDR1 SGHTA and CDR2 FQGNSA. CDR3 length: 13 amino acids. V was pared by 5 bases and J by 9 bases, with 14 bases between. This CDR3 reads CASSRRGFGTIYF. For the CDR3, the DNA is TGTGCCAGCAGCCGCAGAGGGTTCGGCACCATATATTTT.

V is TRBV6-5 and J is TRBJ1-2; D is unclear. This CDR3 has 10 residues. Trimming shortened V by 10 bases and J by 10 bases, and 13 bases separated the two germline ends. Germline V CDR1 and CDR2: MNHEY, SVGAGI. CDR3 sequence: CATGAQFYTF. The CDR3 coding sequence is TGTGCCACGGGTGCTCAATTCTACACCTTC.

The chain has TRBV30 and TRBJ1-2, with 7 bases that match TRBD1. CDR1 is GTSNPN and CDR2 is SVGIG in the germline V gene (reference sequence). The length of the CDR3 is 12 residues. V lost 2 bases and J lost 7; bases outside the gene matches: 4. The CDR3 DNA is TGTGCCTGGAGTCAGGGGGTGGTTGGCTACACCTTC. Translation: CAWSQGVVGYTF.

This chain links TRBV5-1 with TRBJ1-1; D is undetermined. The CDR3 is 16 residues long. Looked up from germline, CDR1 is SGHRS and CDR2 is YFSETQ. Trimming left V 0 bases short and J 1 base short, with 13 bases between. Here the CDR3 DNA reads TGCGCCAGCAGCTTGGCATCGACACCTCGGAACACTGAAGCTTTCTTT. It encodes CASSLASTPRNTEAFF.

This chain connects TRBV7-9 to TRBJ1-1; 8 bases map to TRBD1. CDR3 length equals 17 residues. Losses at the gene ends were 5 bases for V and 2 bases for J; bases not matched to a gene: 13. Germline assignment: CDR1 SEHNR and CDR2 FQNEAQ (reference sequence). The CDR3 protein is CASSPPPTGVANTEAFF. Written as DNA, the CDR3 is TGTGCCAGCAGCCCACCTCCGACAGGGGTCGCAAACACTGAAGCTTTCTTT.

This clone appeared once. The chain carries TRBV2 and TRBJ2-5; 9 nucleotides agree with TRBD1. The V segment lost 5 bases and the J segment 4 bases; nucleotides outside the gene matches: 2. Germline V CDR1 and CDR2: SNHLY, FYNNEI. The CDR3 extends over 13 amino acids. The CDR3: CASSYRGRETQYF. The CDR3 bases are TGTGCCAGCAGTTACAGGGGGCGAGAGACCCAGTACTTC.

This clone was observed many times. This chain joins TRBV19 and TRBJ1-5; TRBD1 is a possible D gene (5 bases). This CDR3 has 15 residues. CDR1 LNHDA and CDR2 SQIVND come from the germline V gene (reference sequence). Deletions cut 1 base from V and 0 bases from J, with 7 bases between. CDR3: CASSIVTASNQPQHF. CDR3 sequence (DNA): TGTGCCAGTAGTATAGTGACAGCTAGCAATCAGCCCCAGCATTTT.

The chain carries TRBV9 and TRBJ2-1; 10 bases match TRBD2. Germline values: CDR1 SGDLS, CDR2 YYNGEE. This CDR3 is built from 16 residues. Losses at the gene ends were 4 bases for V and 5 bases for J; bases not matched to a gene: 9. The CDR3 DNA reads TGTGCCAGCAGCCCATCTAGCGGGAGAAAGAACAATGAGCAGTTCTTC. Amino acid sequence: CASSPSSGRKNNEQFF.

This chain joins TRBV27 and TRBJ2-1; D not resolved. The CDR3 length is 15 residues. Germline-derived CDR1 and CDR2 are MNHEY and SMNVEV (reference sequence). V was clipped by 2 bases and J by 0 bases, with 8 bases between them. The CDR3 coding sequence is TGTGCCAGCAGTTTAATGAGCGTCTCCTACAATGAGCAGTTCTTC. Its translation: CASSLMSVSYNEQFF.

This sequence joins TRBV5-8 and TRBJ2-1; 7 positions agree with TRBD1. The CDR3 covers 18 residues. The trim removed 0 bases at V and 6 bases at J, leaving 15 bases unmatched. Looked up from germline, CDR1 is SGHTS and CDR2 is YDEGEE. The DNA of the CDR3 is TGTGCCAGCAGCTTGGCCTTCGTCTGGAGACAGGGAGTCAATGAGCAGTTCTTC. It codes for CASSLAFVWRQGVNEQFF.

This rearrangement joins TRBV5-4 to TRBJ1-2; D call uncertain. V was shortened by 0 bases and J by 3 bases, with 6 bases between the two germline ends. This CDR3 is 13 amino acids long. From germline, CDR1 is SGHNT and CDR2 YYREEE (reference sequence). The CDR3 DNA follows: TGTGCCAGCAGCTTGGTGGCAGACTATGGCTACACCTTC. Translation: CASSLVADYGYTF.

The chain combines TRBV23-1 with TRBJ2-5; 9 nucleotides match TRBD1. TRBV23-1 is sorted into the ORF group, with uncertain function. CDR3 length: 17 amino acids. Trimming removed 6 bases from V and 5 bases from J; junction bases left unmatched: 16. CDR3 residues: CASRLVPGQGWGETQYF. The CDR3 nucleotides are TGCGCCAGCAGACTTGTCCCGGGACAGGGATGGGGCGAGACCCAGTACTTC.

This chain uses TRBV6-2 or TRBV6-3 with TRBJ1-1; D unresolved. The CDR3 loop spans 12 amino acids. CDR1 is MNHEY and CDR2 is SVGEGT in the germline V gene. The germline V and J ends were trimmed by 2 bases and 8 bases, with 9 bases remaining between them. The CDR3 loop is CASSYHAGEAFF. CDR3 bases: TGTGCCAGCAGTTACCATGCAGGAGAAGCTTTCTTT.

This rearrangement joins TRBV7-2 to TRBJ2-5, with D perhaps matching TRBD1 (5 bases). The V end lost 3 bases, the J end lost 7 bases, and 15 bases lay between the germline ends. CDR1 is SGHTA, CDR2 FQGNSA, per germline. The CDR3 has 14 amino acids. In DNA, the CDR3 is TGTGCCAGCAGCTTCGTAGGGGCTTTTAGGACCCAGTACTTC. Its protein is CASSFVGAFRTQYF.

This clone came up once. A single base is all that separates this from a far larger clone, so a read error is likely. The chain employs TRBV7-3 and TRBJ1-1; D gene ambiguous. The CDR3 has 13 amino acids. Germline CDR1 reads SGHTA; CDR2 reads FQGTGA. V lost 2 bases and J lost 1, with 5 bases in between. CDR3 sequence: CASSLSGNTEAFF. The CDR3 bases are TGTGCCAGCAGCTTATCGGGGAACACTGAAGCTTTCTTT. The entire variable domain, with the rest obtained from reference TRBV7-3 and TRBJ1-1, is as follows: GAGVSQTPSNKVTEKGKYVELRCDPISGHTALYWYRQSLGQGPEFLIYFQGTGAADDSGLPNDRFFAVRPEGSVSTLKIQRTERGDSAVYLCASSLSGNTEAFFGQGTRLTVV.

The chain carries TRBV10-3 and TRBJ2-5; 9 bases map to TRBD1. CDR1 is ENHRY and CDR2 is SYGVKD in the germline V gene. Trimming cost V 2 bases and J 5 bases; bases outside gene matches: 12. The CDR3 covers 17 residues. CDR3 nucleotide sequence: TGTGCCATCAGTGAGCGCTACCGACAGGGGGTTTGGGAGACCCAGTACTTC. Protein: CAISERYRQGVWETQYF.

The chain combines TRBV11-2 with TRBJ1-2; no clear D. There are 13 residues in the CDR3. Per the germline V gene, CDR1 is SGHAT and CDR2 is FQNNGV. V was cut by 3 bases and J by 3 bases, with 8 bases left in between. The CDR3 is CASSLSHDYGYTF. CDR3 in DNA: TGTGCCAGCAGCTTGTCACACGACTATGGCTACACCTTC.

This clone was detected only once. The chain joins TRBV6-2 or TRBV6-3 to TRBJ1-1; the D gene is possibly TRBD1 (6 bases). The V gene lost 4 bases and the J gene lost 4 bases, with 13 bases spanning the gap. CDR1 and CDR2 (germline): MNHEY, SVGEGT. This CDR3 is 14 amino acids long. The CDR3 is CASSSSRGATEAFF. In DNA form, the CDR3 reads TGTGCCAGCAGTTCAAGTCGGGGGGCCACTGAAGCTTTCTTT.

The chain links TRBV28 to TRBJ1-1; TRBD1 is a possible D gene (5 bases). Looked up from germline, CDR1 is MDHEN and CDR2 is SYDVKM. Between the trimmed V and J ends, which lost 7 bases and 4 bases, there was a span of 19 bases. This CDR3 is 15 amino acids long. Here the CDR3 reads CASTHPREGSTEAFF. The CDR3 DNA sequence: TGTGCCAGCACCCATCCCAGGGAGGGTAGCACTGAAGCTTTCTTT.

The chain carries TRBV27 and TRBJ2-1; 12 nucleotides agree with TRBD2. Germline assignment: CDR1 MNHEY and CDR2 SMNVEV (reference sequence). The CDR3 sequence is 15 residues long. Trimming cost V 6 bases and J 9 bases; bases outside gene matches: 9. The CDR3 sequence is CASRPSGRAQGEQFF. CDR3 DNA: TGTGCCAGCAGACCTAGCGGGAGGGCCCAGGGTGAGCAGTTCTTC.

This clone has a handful of counts. The chain couples TRBV13 to TRBJ1-2; 7 positions agree with TRBD1. V shed 2 bases, J shed 4 bases, and the junction held 4 bases outside the gene matches. This CDR3 is built from 14 residues. Germline-derived CDR1 and CDR2 are PRHDT and FYEKMQ (reference sequence). The CDR3 DNA reads TGTGCCAGCAGCTTACAGGGGGTTAGCTATGGCTACACCTTC. Amino acid sequence: CASSLQGVSYGYTF.

The chain joins TRBV19 to TRBJ1-5, with D possibly being TRBD1 (6 bases). V dropped 1 base and J dropped 1 base, with 11 bases sitting between them. CDR3 size: 16 residues. Germline V gene lookup returns CDR1 LNHDA and CDR2 SQIVND (reference sequence). CDR3 region: CASSIVGDISNQPQHF. The CDR3, as DNA: TGTGCCAGTAGTATAGTAGGGGACATCAGCAATCAGCCCCAGCATTTT.

The V and J genes are TRBV3-1 (or the pseudogene TRBV3-2) and TRBJ2-3; 8 bases fit TRBD2. The germline CDR1 and CDR2 sequences are LGHDT and YNNKEL (reference sequence). J was trimmed by 2 bases and V by 2 bases; bases with no gene match: 3. The CDR3 sequence is 15 residues long. The DNA for the CDR3 is TGTGCCAGCAGCCAAACAGGACTAGCCACAGATACGCAGTATTTT. Its translation is CASSQTGLATDTQYF.

This clone has only one observation. V is TRBV25-1 and J is TRBJ1-4, with D possibly TRBD1 on 5 matching bases. Germline V lookup: CDR1 MGHDK, CDR2 SYGVNS. The CDR3 runs to 15 residues. Deletions cut 1 base from V and 8 bases from J, with 14 bases between. The CDR3 DNA is TGTGCCAGCAGTGAATCTGGGGCAGGACTAGAAAAACTGTTTTTT. Its translation is CASSESGAGLEKLFF. The variable domain in full, with the rest retrieved from reference TRBV25-1 and TRBJ1-4, is EADIYQTPRYLVIGTGKKITLECSQTMGHDKMYWYQQDPGMELHLIHYSYGVNSTEKGDLSSESTVSRIRTEHFPLTLESARPSHTSQYLCASSESGAGLEKLFFGSGTQLSVL.

The chain carries TRBV27 and TRBJ2-7, with D perhaps matching TRBD2 (5 bases). Between the trimmed V and J ends, which lost 5 bases and 6 bases, there was a span of 20 bases. The CDR3 length is 15 residues. The germline V gene has CDR1 MNHEY and CDR2 SMNVEV (reference sequence). CDR3 region: CASSPTFGSLSEQYF. The CDR3 coding sequence is TGTGCCAGCAGTCCGACCTTTGGGAGTCTTTCCGAGCAGTACTTC.

The chain carries TRBV4-2 and TRBJ2-1, with 11 bases matching TRBD2. V shed 4 bases, J shed 3 bases, and the junction held 5 bases outside the gene matches. The CDR3 has 16 residues. Germline assignment: CDR1 LGHNA and CDR2 YNFKEQ. The CDR3: CASSPVLAGGYNEQFF. The CDR3 nucleotides are TGTGCCAGCAGCCCGGTCCTAGCGGGGGGCTACAATGAGCAGTTCTTC.